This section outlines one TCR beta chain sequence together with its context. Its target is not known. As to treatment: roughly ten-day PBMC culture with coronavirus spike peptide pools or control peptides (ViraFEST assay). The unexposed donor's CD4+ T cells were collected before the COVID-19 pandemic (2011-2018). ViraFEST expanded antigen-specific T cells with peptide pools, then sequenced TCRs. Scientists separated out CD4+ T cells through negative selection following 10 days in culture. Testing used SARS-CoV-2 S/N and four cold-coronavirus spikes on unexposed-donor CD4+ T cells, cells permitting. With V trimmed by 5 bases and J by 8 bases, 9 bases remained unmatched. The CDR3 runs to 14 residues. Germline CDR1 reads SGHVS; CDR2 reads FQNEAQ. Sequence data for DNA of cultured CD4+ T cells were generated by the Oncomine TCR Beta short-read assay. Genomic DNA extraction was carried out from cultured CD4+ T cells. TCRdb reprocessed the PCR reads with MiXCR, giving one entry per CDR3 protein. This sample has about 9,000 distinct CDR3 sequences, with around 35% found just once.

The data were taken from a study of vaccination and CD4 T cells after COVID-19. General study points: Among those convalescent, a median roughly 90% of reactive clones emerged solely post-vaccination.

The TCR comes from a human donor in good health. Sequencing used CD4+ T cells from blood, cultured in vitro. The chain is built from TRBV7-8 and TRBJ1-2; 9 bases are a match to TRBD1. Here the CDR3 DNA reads TGTGCCAGCAGCCCACGGACAGGGGCCTGGGGCTACACCTTC. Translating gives CASSPRTGAWGYTF.